The sequence of this T cell receptor (beta chain) was determined in a study of CD4 T cells in relation to SARS-CoV-2 and coronaviruses. Study as a whole: PBMCs were cultured with antigen for around nine days before TCR beta sequencing. Shared crossreactive spike epitopes were mapped to their HLA restriction.

The CDR3 spans 12 residues. CDR1 is MDHEN and CDR2 is SYDVKM in the germline V gene. V lost 6 bases, J lost 7 bases, and 12 bases lay in between. A remark on this clone: Its matching antigen is unknown.

The unexposed donors gave CD4+ T cells in about 2010-2019, prior to COVID-19. Isolation of CD4+ T cells took place after less than 13 days in culture. Clones were sequenced by immunoSEQ multiplex PCR, and TCRdb holds only the in-frame ones, with some missing. The sample has 15,000 to 20,000 clones; around 82% are singletons. The sequence was collected from a human donor in good health. The chain uses TRBV28 and TRBJ1-1; no clear D gene. Material: CD4+ T cells from PBMCs, cultured in vitro. The CDR3 DNA reads as TGTGCCAGCAGATTGGCTGCCTTTGAAGCTTTCTTT. This codes for CASRLAAFEAFF.